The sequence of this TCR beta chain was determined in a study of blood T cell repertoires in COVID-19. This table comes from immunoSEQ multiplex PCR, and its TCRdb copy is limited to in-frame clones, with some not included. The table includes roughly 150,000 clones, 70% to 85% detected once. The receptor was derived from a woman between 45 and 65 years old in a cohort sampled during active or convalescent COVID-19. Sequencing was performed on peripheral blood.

CDR3 bases: TGTGCCTGCCGGACAGGTCTAAGGGGCTACACCTTC. It translates to CACRTGLRGYTF. The J gene is TRBJ1-2, the V gene TRBV30; 7 positions match TRBD1. CDR1 and CDR2 from the germline V gene are GTSNPN and SVGIG (reference sequence). This CDR3 is 12 amino acids long. J gave up 8 bases and V 6 bases, and 9 bases lay outside the gene matches.